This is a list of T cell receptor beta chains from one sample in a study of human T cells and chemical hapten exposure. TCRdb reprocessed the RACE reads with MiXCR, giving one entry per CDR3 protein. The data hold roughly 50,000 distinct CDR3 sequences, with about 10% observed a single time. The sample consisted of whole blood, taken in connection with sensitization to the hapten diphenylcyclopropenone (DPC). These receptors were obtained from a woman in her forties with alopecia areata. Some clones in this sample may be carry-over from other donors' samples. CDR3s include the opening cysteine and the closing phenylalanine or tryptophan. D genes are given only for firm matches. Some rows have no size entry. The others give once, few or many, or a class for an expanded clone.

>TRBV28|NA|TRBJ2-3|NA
TGTGCCAGCAGTTCCCGTGTTACGCAGAATTTT
CASSSRVTQNF
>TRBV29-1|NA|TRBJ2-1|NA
TGCAGCGTCGAGCATGAGCAGTTCTTC
CSVEHEQFF
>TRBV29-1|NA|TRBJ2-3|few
TGCAGCGTTGGGAGGGCAGATACGCAGTATTTT
CSVGRADTQYF
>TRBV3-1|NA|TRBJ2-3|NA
TGTGCCAGCAGCCAAGTGGGCCTGACAGATACGCAGTATTTT
CASSQVGLTDTQYF
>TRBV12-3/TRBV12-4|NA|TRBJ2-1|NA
TGTGCCAGCAGTTCCCGGGACTCCGCCATGAGCAATGAGCAGTTCTTC
CASSSRDSAMSNEQFF
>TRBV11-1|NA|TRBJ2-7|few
TGTGCCAGCAGCTTATCGGACGGTCCCTACGAGCAGTACTTC
CASSLSDGPYEQYF
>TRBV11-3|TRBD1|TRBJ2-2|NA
TGTGCCAGCAGCTTAGAGGGGGAAACAGGGGCCGGGGAGCTGTTTTTT
CASSLEGETGAGELFF
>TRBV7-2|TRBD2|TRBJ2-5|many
TGTGCCAGCAGCGTCGGGGGGTCTAGCCCCCCTCGAAAGACCCAGTACTTC
CASSVGGSSPPRKTQYF
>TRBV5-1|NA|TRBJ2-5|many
TGCGCCAGCAGCTCCGGGACGTATCAAGAGACCCAGTACTTC
CASSSGTYQETQYF
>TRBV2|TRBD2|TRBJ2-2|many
TGTGCCAGCAGTTGGACTAGCGGGGGGACGACCGGGGAGCTGTTTTTT
CASSWTSGGTTGELFF
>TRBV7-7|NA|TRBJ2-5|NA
TGTGCCAGCAGCTTCCGTCAAGGGCCCCAAGAGACCCAGTACTTC
CASSFRQGPQETQYF
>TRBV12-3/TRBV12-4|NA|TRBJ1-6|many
TGTGCCAGCAGTTTCGGCAGGGTGAATTCACCCCTCCACTTT
CASSFGRVNSPLHF
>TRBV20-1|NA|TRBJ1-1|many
TGCAGTGCTAGAATACCGGGGCTCACTGAAGCTTTCTTT
CSARIPGLTEAFF
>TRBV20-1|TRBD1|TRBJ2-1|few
TGCAGTTACCCGGGACAGTCCTACAATGAGCAGTTCTTC
CSYPGQSYNEQFF
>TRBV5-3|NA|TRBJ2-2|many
TGTGCCAGAAGCTTCGTCGGGACCGGGGAGCTGTTTTTT
CARSFVGTGELFF
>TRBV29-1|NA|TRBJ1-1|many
TGCAGCGGCCAGGATTCGAACACTGAAGCTTTCTTT
CSGQDSNTEAFF
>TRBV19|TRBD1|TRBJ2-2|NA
TGTGCCAGTAGGCGGGACAGGCCAACCGGGGAGCTGTTTTTT
CASRRDRPTGELFF
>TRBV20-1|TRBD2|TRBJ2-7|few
TGCAGTGCTCCCCAAATCGGGGGGGGCACATACGAGCAGTACTTC
CSAPQIGGGTYEQYF